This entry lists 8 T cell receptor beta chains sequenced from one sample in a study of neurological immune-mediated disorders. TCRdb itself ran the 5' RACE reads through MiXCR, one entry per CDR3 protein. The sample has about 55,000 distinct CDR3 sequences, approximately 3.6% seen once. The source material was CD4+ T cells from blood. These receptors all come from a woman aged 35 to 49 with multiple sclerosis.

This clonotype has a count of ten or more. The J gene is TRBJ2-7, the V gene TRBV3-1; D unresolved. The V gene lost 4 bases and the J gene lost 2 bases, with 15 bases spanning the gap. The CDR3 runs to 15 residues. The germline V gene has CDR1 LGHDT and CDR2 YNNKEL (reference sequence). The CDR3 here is CASSPSQDGTYEQYF. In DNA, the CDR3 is TGTGCCAGCAGCCCTTCCCAGGACGGAACCTACGAGCAGTACTTC.

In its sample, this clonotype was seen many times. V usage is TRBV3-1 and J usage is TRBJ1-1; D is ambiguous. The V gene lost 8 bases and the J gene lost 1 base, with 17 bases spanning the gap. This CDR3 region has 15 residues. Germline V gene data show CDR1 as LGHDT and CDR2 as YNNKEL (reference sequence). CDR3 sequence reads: CASHFGPAANTEAFF. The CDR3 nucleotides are TGTGCCAGCCACTTTGGCCCGGCGGCGAACACTGAAGCTTTCTTT.

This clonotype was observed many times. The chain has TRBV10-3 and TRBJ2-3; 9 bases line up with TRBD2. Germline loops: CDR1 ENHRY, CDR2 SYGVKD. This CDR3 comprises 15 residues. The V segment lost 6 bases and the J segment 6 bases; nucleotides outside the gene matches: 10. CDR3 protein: CAISPGRGGSDTQYF. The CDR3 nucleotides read TGTGCCATCAGCCCCGGGCGGGGGGGCTCCGATACGCAGTATTTT.

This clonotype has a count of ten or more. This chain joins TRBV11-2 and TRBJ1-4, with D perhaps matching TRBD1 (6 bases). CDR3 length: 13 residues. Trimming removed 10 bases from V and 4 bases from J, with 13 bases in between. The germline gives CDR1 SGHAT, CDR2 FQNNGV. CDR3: CAIPGTLNEKLFF. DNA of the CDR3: TGTGCCATACCCGGGACACTTAATGAAAAACTGTTTTTT.

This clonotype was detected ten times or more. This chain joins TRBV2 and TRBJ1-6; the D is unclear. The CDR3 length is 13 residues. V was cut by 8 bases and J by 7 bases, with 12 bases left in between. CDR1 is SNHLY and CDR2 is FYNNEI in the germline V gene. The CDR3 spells CASSPSPNSPLHF. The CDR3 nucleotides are TGTGCCAGCTCCCCTTCACCGAATTCACCCCTCCACTTT.

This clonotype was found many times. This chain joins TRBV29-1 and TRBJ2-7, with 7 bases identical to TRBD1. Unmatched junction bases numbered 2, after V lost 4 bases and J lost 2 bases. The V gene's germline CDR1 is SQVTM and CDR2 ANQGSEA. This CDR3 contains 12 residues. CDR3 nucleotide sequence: TGCAGCGTTGGGGACAGTCCCTACGAGCAGTACTTC. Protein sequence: CSVGDSPYEQYF.

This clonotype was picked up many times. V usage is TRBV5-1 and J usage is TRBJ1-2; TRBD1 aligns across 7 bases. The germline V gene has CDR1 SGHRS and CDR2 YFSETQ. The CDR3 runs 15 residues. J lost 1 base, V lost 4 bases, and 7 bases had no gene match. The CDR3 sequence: CASSADTGVNYGYTF. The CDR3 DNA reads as TGCGCCAGCAGCGCGGATACAGGGGTTAACTATGGCTACACCTTC.

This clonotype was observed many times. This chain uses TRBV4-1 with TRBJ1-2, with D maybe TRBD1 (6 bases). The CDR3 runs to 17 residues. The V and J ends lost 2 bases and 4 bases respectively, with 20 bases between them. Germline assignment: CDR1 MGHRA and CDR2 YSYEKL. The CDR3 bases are TGCGCCAGCAGCCAACCGATACAGGGCGTGAAAGGCTATGGCTACACCTTC. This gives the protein CASSQPIQGVKGYGYTF.